This T cell receptor beta chain was captured by sequencing in a study of blood T cell repertoires in COVID-19 (dated by TCRdb to the early 2020s). Broadly, across the study: Samples from collaborators originated in the United States, Italy and Spain and spanned both the acute and convalescent phases of COVID-19. The material from the prospective study consisted of cDNA or gDNA derived from T cells, B-cell-depleted T cells, or PBMCs. Deeply sampled blood TCRbeta repertoires from subjects exposed to, actively infected with, or recovered from COVID-19 were included in the dataset. The repertoires were released in a freely available public database meant as a resource for research on the immune response to SARS-CoV-2. Samples were obtained from the ongoing ImmuneRACE study (first 160 participants) and from about 1,300 subjects provided by 6 global collaborators. Sample metadata almost always included a de-identified subject ID, COVID-19 status, age in years and sex. Where available, HLA class I and class II types were taken from metadata supplied by the sample provider and were not determined by assay-based typing.

Overall study results and their limits: Clinical and demographic metadata were provided uncurated, with the amount varying by source and participant.

TCRbeta CDR3 regions were amplified from genomic DNA using the immunoSEQ Assay, a bias-controlled multiplex PCR. The original methods were these. The number of nucleated cells in each sample was estimated from the amplification of reference gene primers within the assay. To quantify the absolute abundance of each unique TCRbeta CDR3 rearrangement, sequence reads were collapsed and filtered. For each sample, productive Simpson clonality was calculated as the square root of Simpson's diversity index over productive rearrangements. The immuneACCESS repertoire file appears here via TCRdb, limited to in-frame rearrangements. These files lack a portion of the clones; in checked studies, under half of the deficit traces to unresolved V genes, and the cause of the others is not known. From that table come the V and J calls and clone size; the DNA was used to work out D and trimming. This sample gives approximately 16,000 clones in total; around 77% of them show up just once. The ten largest make up about 14% of the sample.

With respect to this clone: Its antigen remains unidentified. Base qualities are not provided; no much larger clone lies one nucleotide away.

The collaborating institutions used their own protocols to collect whole blood in K2EDTA tubes. For TCRbeta analysis, collaborator samples were shipped as frozen whole blood, as isolated PBMCs, or as DNA extracted from either sample type. From V the trimming removes 0 bases and from J it removes 6 bases, while the gene matches leave 8 bases of the junction unaccounted for. Sequences MNHNS (CDR1) and SASEGT (CDR2) are obtained from the germline V gene. Including the terminal cysteine and phenylalanine, the CDR3 comprises 16 residues. Only the CDR3 DNA is retained, 48 bases long and in frame from the first base.

The TCR originated in a human donor in a cohort sampled during active COVID-19. The rearrangement combines TRBV6-1 with TRBJ2-3; a stretch of 8 junction bases matches TRBD1. Input material: peripheral blood. The CDR3 reads CASSEAPGGAMDTQYF. The DNA sequence is as follows: TGTGCCAGCAGTGAAGCGCCAGGGGGCGCTATGGATACGCAGTATTTT.